This record concerns one T cell receptor beta chain sequence. This clone was recorded a few times. It lacks a known antigen. Per-nucleotide qualities are absent, and no much larger clonotype sits a single base away. This sample also contains other DNA sequences that code for the same CDR3. The entire amount of isolated RNA was reverse transcribed using the High Capacity cDNA Reverse Transcription Kit, so the sequenced TCRB transcripts were expressed ones. Deep immunoSEQ sequencing was applied to naive, central memory and regulatory T cell samples, giving an average of roughly 3.5 million total reads per sample. Sorted cells were lysed in RLT buffer, and RNA was extracted using DNase-treated RNeasy Micro or Mini kits according to cell number. Each cell subset was processed separately to prevent cross-contamination, with patient and healthy donor samples processed together. Using the immunoSEQ multiplex PCR, TCRB sequences were amplified from cDNA into 87-bp fragments spanning the CDR3 region. Sequencing of the amplicons was done on the Illumina HiSeq platform. The original methods were these. Synthetic template baselines were used to correct PCR bias computationally, reads within Hamming distance 2 were collapsed together, and singletons that could not be merged were discarded. Reads were aligned against IMGT to assign V, D and J genes, CDR3 length and insertions or deletions at six rearrangement sites. Within each subset, clonotype counts were normalized to sorted cell number, after which true diversity and Gini coefficients were computed with the tcR R package. The overlap coefficient, calculated on TCRB nucleotide sequences, was used to quantify repertoire sharing. Out-of-frame TCRB sequences from naive cells were analyzed as a proxy for the pre-selection repertoire. As stored in TCRdb, this immuneACCESS dataset retains in-frame rearrangements with V and J assigned. A fraction of the clones does not appear; measured against another copy, unresolved V genes explain less than half of the discrepancy, and the remainder lacks a known reason. V and J calls plus clone size are reproduced from that table; the DNA served to infer D and trimming. Within this sample are 430,000 or so clones, with 10% to 12% of them counted one time only. The top ten hold 0.04% to 0.05% of the sample.

The CDR3 holds 12 amino acids from the cysteine to the phenylalanine. Here the CDR3 DNA is all that survives: 36 bases in frame from base 1. V was cut back by 5 bases and J by 3 bases, leaving a gap of 5 bases between them. Reading the germline V gene gives CDR1 SGHTA and CDR2 FQGNSA. These data are taken from a study of beta chain features in type 1 diabetes (dated by TCRdb to 2016 to 2018). For the wider study: Mean age, gender distribution, total cell number and subset yield did not differ between patients and healthy donors. A total of 107,917,701 sorted cells were examined across all samples, and the number of cells per subset was strongly correlated with RNA yield. The study compared the TCRB repertoires of sorted circulating CD4+ T cell subsets in recently diagnosed type 1 diabetes patients with those in matched healthy donors. Whereas all 28 donors provided naive and central memory subsets, regulatory and stem cell-like memory subsets were isolated from just 8 patients and roughly 8 healthy donors.

From each donor, a single peripheral blood sample of 90 to 150 mL on average was drawn into heparinised tubes. A BD FACSAria II and a panel including CD45RO, CCR7, CD25, CD127, CD95 and CD27 were used to sort naive, central memory, regulatory and stem cell-like memory CD4+ T cells. Purity was above 95% for every sorted population. PBMCs were separated immediately by Lymphoprep density gradient centrifugation and were stained directly, without being cultured. So that batch effects would be minimized, each experiment stained and sorted samples in pairs, pairing one healthy donor with one patient. Overall study outcomes, separate from this receptor: Because cDNA rather than genomic DNA was sequenced, highly expressing activated cells could have been over-represented, although no difference in activation and CD3 levels was found between groups. HLA sub-analyses involved small numbers of individuals, so any influence of HLA type on TCRB rearrangement remained unresolved. At VDJ recombination sites, type 1 diabetes patients had fewer insertions and more deleted nucleotides, which implies abnormalities in thymic rearrangement. The naive, central memory and regulatory TCRB repertoires appeared to resemble one another more closely among patients than among healthy donors. In all four CD4+ subsets, TCRB CDR3 length was moderately but significantly shorter in type 1 diabetes patients. PCR may preferentially amplify shorter templates, but because patient and control samples were amplified and corrected together, any resulting skew would affect both groups equally.

The source material was naive CD4+ T cells from blood. The cell subset or site label on this specimen signifies: true naive CD4+ T cells. This clonotype originated in a young woman in good health. The chain links TRBV7-2 with TRBJ1-5, with no reliable assignment of the D segment. At the DNA level, the sequence is TGTGCCAGCAGCCCCTTCAATCAGCCCCAGCATTTT. Its translation is CASSPFNQPQHF.